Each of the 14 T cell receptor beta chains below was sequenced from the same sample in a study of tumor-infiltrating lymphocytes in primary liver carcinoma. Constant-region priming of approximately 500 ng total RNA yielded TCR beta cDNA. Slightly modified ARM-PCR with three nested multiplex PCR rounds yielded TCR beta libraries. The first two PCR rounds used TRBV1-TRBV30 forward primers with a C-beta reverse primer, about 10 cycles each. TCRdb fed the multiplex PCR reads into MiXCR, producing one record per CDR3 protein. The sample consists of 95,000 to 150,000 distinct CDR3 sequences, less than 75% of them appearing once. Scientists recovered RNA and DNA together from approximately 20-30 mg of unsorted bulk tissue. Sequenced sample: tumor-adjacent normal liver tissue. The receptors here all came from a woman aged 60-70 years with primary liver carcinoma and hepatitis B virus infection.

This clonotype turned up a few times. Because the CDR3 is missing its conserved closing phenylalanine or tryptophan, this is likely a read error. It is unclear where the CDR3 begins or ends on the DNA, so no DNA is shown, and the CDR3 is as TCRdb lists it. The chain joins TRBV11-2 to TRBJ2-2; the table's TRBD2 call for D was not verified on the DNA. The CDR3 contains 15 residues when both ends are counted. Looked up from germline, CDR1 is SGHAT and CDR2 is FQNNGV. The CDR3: CASSPSTGDTGEPFL.

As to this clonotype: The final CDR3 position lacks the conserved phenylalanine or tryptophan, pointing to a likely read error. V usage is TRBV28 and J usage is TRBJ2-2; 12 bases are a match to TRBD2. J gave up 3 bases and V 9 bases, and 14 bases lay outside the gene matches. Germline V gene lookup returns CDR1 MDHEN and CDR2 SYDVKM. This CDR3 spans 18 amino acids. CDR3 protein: CASGTSGRRLSDTGELFL. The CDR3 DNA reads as TGTGCCAGTGGGACTAGCGGGCGGAGATTGTCGGACACCGGGGAGCTGTTTCTT.

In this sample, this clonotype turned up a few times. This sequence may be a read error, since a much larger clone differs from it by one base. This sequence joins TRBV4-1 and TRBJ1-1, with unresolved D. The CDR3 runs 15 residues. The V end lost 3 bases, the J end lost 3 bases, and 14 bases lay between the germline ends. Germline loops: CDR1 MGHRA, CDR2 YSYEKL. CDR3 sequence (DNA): TGCGCCAGCAGCCACCAGATAGCTGGGCACACTGAAGCTTTCTTT. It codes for CASSHQIAGHTEAFF.

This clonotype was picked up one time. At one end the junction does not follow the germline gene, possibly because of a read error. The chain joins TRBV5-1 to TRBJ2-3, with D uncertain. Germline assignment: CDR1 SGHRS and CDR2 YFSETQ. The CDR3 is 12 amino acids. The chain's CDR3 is CASSSWPDAQYF. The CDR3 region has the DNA TGCGCCAGCAGCTCGTGGCCAGATGCGCAGTATTTT.

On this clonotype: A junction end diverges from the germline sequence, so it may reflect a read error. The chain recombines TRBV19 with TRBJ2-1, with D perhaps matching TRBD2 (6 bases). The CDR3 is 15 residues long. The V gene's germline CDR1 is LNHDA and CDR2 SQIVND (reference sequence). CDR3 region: CAGSMGTSLVHEQFF. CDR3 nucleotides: TGTGCCGGTAGTATGGGTACTAGCCTGGTTCATGAGCAGTTCTTC.

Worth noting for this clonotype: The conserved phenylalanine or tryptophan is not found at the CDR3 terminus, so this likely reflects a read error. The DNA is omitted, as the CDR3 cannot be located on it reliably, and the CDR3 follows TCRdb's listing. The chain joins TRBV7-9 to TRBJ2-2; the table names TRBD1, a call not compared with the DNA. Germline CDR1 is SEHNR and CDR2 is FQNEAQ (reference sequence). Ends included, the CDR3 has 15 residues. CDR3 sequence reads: CASSLRQGSTGEPFS.

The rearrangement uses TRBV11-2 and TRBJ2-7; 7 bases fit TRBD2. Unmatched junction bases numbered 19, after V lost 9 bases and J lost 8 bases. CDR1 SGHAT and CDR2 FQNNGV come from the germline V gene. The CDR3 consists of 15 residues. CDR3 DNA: TGTGCCAGTACAGAGGTGGGAGGGGTATCTGGGAAGCAGTACTTC. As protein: CASTEVGGVSGKQYF.

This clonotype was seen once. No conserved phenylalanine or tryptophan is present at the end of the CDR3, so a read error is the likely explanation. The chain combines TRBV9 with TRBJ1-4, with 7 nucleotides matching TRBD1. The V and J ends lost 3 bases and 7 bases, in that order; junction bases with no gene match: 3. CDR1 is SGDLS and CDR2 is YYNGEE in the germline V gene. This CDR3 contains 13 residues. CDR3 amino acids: CASSGTGGEKLFS. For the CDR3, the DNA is TGTGCCAGCAGCGGGACAGGAGGTGAAAAACTGTTTTCT.

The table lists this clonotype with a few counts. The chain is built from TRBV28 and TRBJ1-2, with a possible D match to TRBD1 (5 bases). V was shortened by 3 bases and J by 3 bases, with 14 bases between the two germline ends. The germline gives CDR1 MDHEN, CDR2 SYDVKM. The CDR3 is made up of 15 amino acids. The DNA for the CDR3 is TGTGCCAGCAGTTTCGCTCCAGGGATTGACTATGGCTACACCTTC. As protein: CASSFAPGIDYGYTF.

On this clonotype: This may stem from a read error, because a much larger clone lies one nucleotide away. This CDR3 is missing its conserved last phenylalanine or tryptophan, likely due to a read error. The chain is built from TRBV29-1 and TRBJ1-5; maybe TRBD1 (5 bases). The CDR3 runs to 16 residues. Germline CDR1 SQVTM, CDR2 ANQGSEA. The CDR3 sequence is CSAKDGGPFSDQPQHL. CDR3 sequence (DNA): TGCAGCGCCAAAGATGGGGGACCCTTTAGCGATCAGCCCCAGCATCTT.

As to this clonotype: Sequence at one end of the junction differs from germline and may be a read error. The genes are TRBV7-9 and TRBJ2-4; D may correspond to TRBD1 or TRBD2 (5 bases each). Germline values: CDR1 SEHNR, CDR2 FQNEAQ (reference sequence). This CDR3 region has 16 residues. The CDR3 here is CASSSRLSGAKNIQHF. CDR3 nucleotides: TGTGCCAGCAGCTCCAGACTATCTGGGGCCAAAAACATTCAGCACTTC. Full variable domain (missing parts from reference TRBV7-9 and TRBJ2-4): DTGVSQNPRHKITKRGQNVTFRCDPISEHNRLYWYRQTLGQGPEFLTYFQNEAQLEKSRLLSDRFSAERPKGSFSTLEIQRTEQGDSAMYLCASSSRLSGAKNIQHFGAGTRLSVL.

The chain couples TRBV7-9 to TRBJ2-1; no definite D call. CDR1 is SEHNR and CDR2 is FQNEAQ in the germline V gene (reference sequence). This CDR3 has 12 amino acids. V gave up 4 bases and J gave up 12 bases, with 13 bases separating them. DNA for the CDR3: TGTGCCAGCAGCTCCCGGTCGGTTGTGCAGTTCTTC. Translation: CASSSRSVVQFF.

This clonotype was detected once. DNA of the CDR3: TGTGCCAGCAGCTTCGGGACTAGCAAGCAGTTCTTC. Amino acids: CASSFGTSKQFF. The rearrangement joins TRBV7-2 to TRBJ2-1, with TRBD2 matching over 9 bases. The germline gives CDR1 SGHTA, CDR2 FQGNSA. J was trimmed by 11 bases and V by 3 bases; bases with no gene match: 2. This CDR3 is 12 amino acids long.

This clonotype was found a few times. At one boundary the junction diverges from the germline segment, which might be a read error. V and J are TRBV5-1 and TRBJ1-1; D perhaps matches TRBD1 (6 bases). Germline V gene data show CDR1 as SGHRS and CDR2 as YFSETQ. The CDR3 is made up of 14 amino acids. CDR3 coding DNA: TGCGCCAGCAGCGCAGGACAGATGAACACTGGAGCTTTCTTT. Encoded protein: CASSAGQMNTGAFF. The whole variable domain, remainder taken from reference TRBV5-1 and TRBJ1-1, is KAGVTQTPRYLIKTRGQQVTLSCSPISGHRSVSWYQQTPGQGLQFLFEYFSETQRNKGNFPGRFSGRQFSNSRSEMNVSTLELGDSALYLCASSAGQMNTGAFFGQGTRLTVV.